The 19 T cell receptor beta chains below were found in one sample sequenced in a study of blood T cells in healthy people across ages. Alongside a J-beta primer mix, a sample-barcoded 5' primer served in a second PCR lasting about 7 to 12 cycles. TCRdb reprocessed the 5' RACE reads with MiXCR, giving one entry per CDR3 protein. The data contain about 670,000 distinct CDR3 sequences, 40% to 50% of them singletons. Sequencing was carried out using blood. These receptor sequences come from a man older than 75 in good health.

This chain uses TRBV20-1 with TRBJ2-3; unclear D gene. The CDR3 has 15 residues. Germline CDR1 and CDR2: DFQATT and SNEGSKA (reference sequence). V was shortened by 0 bases and J by 6 bases, with 16 bases between the two germline ends. CDR3 sequence (DNA): TGCAGTGCTAGAGATCCCACCGAGCCCCAGGATACGCAGTATTTT. Translation: CSARDPTEPQDTQYF.

About this clonotype itself: A read error may account for a junction end that differs from germline. This sequence joins TRBV2 and TRBJ2-7, with 9 bases identical to TRBD1. The CDR3 covers 14 residues. Germline CDR1 SNHLY, CDR2 FYNNEI. CDR3 residues: CVSSGQGRDYEQYF. The CDR3 region has the DNA TGTGTCAGCAGCGGACAGGGGCGGGACTACGAGCAGTACTTC.

The rearrangement joins TRBV5-1 to TRBJ1-2, with TRBD1 matching over 9 bases. There are 16 residues in the CDR3. Per germline, CDR1 SGHRS and CDR2 YFSETQ. Germline trimming cut 3 bases from V and 7 bases from J; bases unmatched to any gene: 13. CDR3 loop: CASSSTGGQGTSGYTF. The CDR3, as DNA: TGCGCCAGCAGCTCTACCGGAGGACAGGGGACCTCTGGCTACACCTTC. The variable domain in full, completed from reference TRBV5-1 and TRBJ1-2, reads KAGVTQTPRYLIKTRGQQVTLSCSPISGHRSVSWYQQTPGQGLQFLFEYFSETQRNKGNFPGRFSGRQFSNSRSEMNVSTLELGDSALYLCASSSTGGQGTSGYTFGSGTRLTVV.

The chain uses TRBV11-2 and TRBJ2-1; TRBD1 matches 9 bases. Germline CDR1 and CDR2: SGHAT and FQNNGV. Germline trimming cut 6 bases from V and 4 bases from J; bases unmatched to any gene: 10. The CDR3 consists of 16 residues. CDR3: CASSSQTGGDYNEQFF. The DNA for the CDR3 is TGTGCCAGCAGTTCACAAACAGGGGGCGATTACAATGAGCAGTTCTTC.

The chain combines TRBV4-1 with TRBJ1-5; D is unresolved. Looked up from germline, CDR1 is MGHRA and CDR2 is YSYEKL. The CDR3 consists of 13 residues. The V and J ends lost 0 bases and 6 bases respectively, with 6 bases between them. The CDR3 reads CASSQDVGQPQHF. The CDR3, as DNA: TGCGCCAGCAGCCAAGATGTCGGTCAGCCCCAGCATTTT.

The chain uses TRBV7-9 and TRBJ2-1, with 8 positions matching TRBD2. Germline V lookup: CDR1 SEHNR, CDR2 FQNEAQ (reference sequence). The CDR3 is made up of 17 amino acids. The trim removed 0 bases at V and 0 bases at J, leaving 4 bases unmatched. The CDR3 DNA follows: TGTGCCAGCAGCTTAGCGCGGGGGGCGAGCTCCTACAATGAGCAGTTCTTC. This translates into CASSLARGASSYNEQFF.

This clonotype has just a few counts. The chain couples TRBV20-1 to TRBJ1-1, with TRBD1 matching over 8 bases. V gave up 5 bases and J gave up 1 base; unmatched junction bases: 3. The CDR3 extends over 13 amino acids. Germline values: CDR1 DFQATT, CDR2 SNEGSKA (reference sequence). This CDR3 reads CSARDRPNTEAFF. The CDR3 DNA reads TGCAGTGCTCGGGACAGGCCGAACACTGAAGCTTTCTTT.

This clonotype was picked up a small number of times. This chain connects TRBV5-1 to TRBJ1-2, with 7 bases fitting TRBD1. This CDR3 contains 15 residues. V gave up 2 bases and J gave up 6 bases; unmatched junction bases: 10. Germline V gives CDR1 SGHRS, CDR2 YFSETQ. In DNA form, the CDR3 reads TGCGCCAGCAGCTTTACTCGGGACAGAACGAATGGCTACACCTTC. This gives the protein CASSFTRDRTNGYTF.

Only one count was recorded for this clonotype. This sequence joins TRBV21-1 and TRBJ2-4. The end of the DNA fits TRBJ2-7 better, so the J call may be wrong. TRBV21-1 is a recognized pseudogene. The length of the CDR3 is 16 residues. The CDR3, as DNA: TGTGCCAGCAGCAAGGACCTCACCGGCTTCTTTTACGAGCAGTACTTC. It encodes CASSKDLTGFFYEQYF.

DNA for the CDR3: TGTGCCAGCAGTTTGGGGACAGGGGGCGGCGGGGAGCTGTTTTTT. It yields the protein CASSLGTGGGGELFF. The chain couples TRBV27 to TRBJ2-2; 12 bases fit TRBD1. CDR1 and CDR2 (germline): MNHEY, SMNVEV (reference sequence). The trim removed 3 bases at V and 7 bases at J, leaving 3 bases unmatched. This CDR3 is built from 15 residues.

This chain links TRBV6-2 or TRBV6-3 with TRBJ2-7; D is possibly TRBD2 (5 bases). This CDR3 contains 14 residues. Germline V gene sequence: CDR1 MNHEY, CDR2 SVGEGT. V was shortened by 5 bases and J by 6 bases, with 17 bases between the two germline ends. The CDR3 DNA follows: TGTGCCAGCAGTATCCTTACTAGTGTGGGCGAGCAGTACTTC. Encoded protein: CASSILTSVGEQYF.

This clonotype was recorded a few times. V usage is TRBV5-1 and J usage is TRBJ2-7; D unresolved. There are 15 residues in the CDR3. V was shortened by 4 bases and J by 4 bases, with 18 bases between the two germline ends. Germline CDR1 and CDR2: SGHRS and YFSETQ. In nucleotides, the CDR3 is TGCGCCAGCAGCCCAAGGGAACACGCTGGATACGAGCAGTACTTC. Residues: CASSPREHAGYEQYF. Filled out from reference TRBV5-1 and TRBJ2-7, the complete variable domain reads KAGVTQTPRYLIKTRGQQVTLSCSPISGHRSVSWYQQTPGQGLQFLFEYFSETQRNKGNFPGRFSGRQFSNSRSEMNVSTLELGDSALYLCASSPREHAGYEQYFGPGTRLTVT.

V gene TRBV9 combines with J gene TRBJ2-3; 12 bases align to TRBD2. The CDR3 has 16 amino acids. The germline gives CDR1 SGDLS, CDR2 YYNGEE. J gave up 0 bases and V 3 bases, and 2 bases lay outside the gene matches. CDR3 nucleotides: TGTGCCAGCAGCGGACTAGCGGGGGCTAGCACAGATACGCAGTATTTT. It yields the protein CASSGLAGASTDTQYF.

The rearrangement uses TRBV4-3 and TRBJ2-6, with a tentative D call TRBD1 (6 bases). V lost 0 bases to trimming and J lost 0 bases, with 15 bases between them. Germline V gene sequence: CDR1 LGHNA, CDR2 YSLEER. The CDR3 totals 19 residues. Here the CDR3 reads CASSQDRTGMTSGANVLTF. Here the CDR3 DNA reads TGCGCCAGCAGCCAAGATCGCACAGGGATGACCTCTGGGGCCAACGTCCTGACTTTC.

The gene calls are TRBV5-6 and TRBJ2-1, with 8 bases that match TRBD1. This CDR3 region has 14 residues. Unmatched junction bases numbered 9, after V lost 7 bases and J lost 6 bases. From germline, CDR1 is SGHDT and CDR2 YYEEEE. DNA of the CDR3: TGTGCCAGCTCTCAATCCGGGACAGGCAATGAGCAGTTCTTC. It yields the protein CASSQSGTGNEQFF.

Comment on this clonotype: One junction end does not reproduce the germline sequence, and a read error may be involved. The chain carries TRBV29-1 and TRBJ1-6, with D maybe TRBD1 (5 bases). CDR1 is SQVTM, CDR2 ANQGSEA, per germline. There are 14 residues in the CDR3. The CDR3 DNA reads TGCAGCGCGGGGGAAGGCTCCTATAATCCACCCCTCCACTTT. Its protein product is CSAGEGSYNPPLHF.

There are many counts of this clonotype. The J gene is TRBJ2-3, the V gene TRBV6-6; 7 bases agree with TRBD1. Germline V gives CDR1 MNHNY, CDR2 SVGAGI (reference sequence). The CDR3 extends over 15 amino acids. V lost 6 bases to trimming and J lost 0 bases; unmatched junction nucleotides: 6. CDR3 protein: CASRRDRDSTDTQYF. CDR3 nucleotides: TGTGCCAGCAGAAGAGACAGGGACAGCACAGATACGCAGTATTTT.

Written as DNA, the CDR3 is TGTGCCAGCAGCCAAGGCGGGACAGGCTTCTACGAGCAGTACTTC. Translation gives CASSQGGTGFYEQYF. This chain uses TRBV3-1 with TRBJ2-4; 8 bases map to TRBD1. The closer fit of TRBJ2-7 to the DNA end suggests the J call may be wrong. The length of the CDR3 is 15 residues. Germline V gene data show CDR1 as LGHDT and CDR2 as YNNKEL (reference sequence).

This clonotype was seen just once. The chain couples TRBV9 to TRBJ2-1, with 8 nucleotides matching TRBD2. The V gene end was trimmed by 5 bases and the J gene end by 5 bases; junction bases not matched to a gene: 12. Germline CDR1 SGDLS, CDR2 YYNGEE. This CDR3 is 16 amino acids long. This chain's CDR3 is CASSATSVPKNNEQFF. In DNA form, the CDR3 reads TGTGCCAGCAGTGCGACTAGCGTCCCAAAAAACAATGAGCAGTTCTTC.